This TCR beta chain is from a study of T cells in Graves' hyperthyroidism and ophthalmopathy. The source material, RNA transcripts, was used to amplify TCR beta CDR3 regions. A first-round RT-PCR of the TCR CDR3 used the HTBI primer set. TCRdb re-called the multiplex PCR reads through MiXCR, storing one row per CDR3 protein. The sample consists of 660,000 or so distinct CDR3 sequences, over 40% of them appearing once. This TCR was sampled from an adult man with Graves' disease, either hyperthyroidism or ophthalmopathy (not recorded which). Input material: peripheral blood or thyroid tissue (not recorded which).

The CDR3 spells CASPGVGASGANVLTF. The CDR3 DNA is TGTGCCAGCCCCGGAGTGGGGGCATCTGGGGCCAACGTCCTGACTTTC. The rearrangement links TRBV7-8 to TRBJ2-6; a possible D gene is TRBD1 (6 bases). The CDR3 extends over 16 amino acids. Trimming left V 8 bases short and J 1 base short, with 15 bases between. Germline loops: CDR1 SGHVS, CDR2 FQNEAQ.